A single sample is the source of the 27 T cell receptor beta chains below, sequenced in a study of CD8 T cells in Susac syndrome. An input of roughly 0.5 to 1 ug of RNA was subjected to reverse transcription using random hexamers. Each CDR3 protein is one row after TCRdb ran MiXCR on the immunoSEQ multiplex PCR reads. This table has some 180,000 distinct CDR3 sequences, roughly 94% appearing once. The sequenced sample consisted of CD4+ T cells from PBMCs. The source of these receptors is a human donor with Susac syndrome.

This rearrangement joins TRBV30 to TRBJ1-2, with D perhaps matching TRBD1 (6 bases). The CDR3 is 16 amino acids. Deletions cut 1 base from V and 3 bases from J, with 18 bases between. Germline V gene sequence: CDR1 GTSNPN, CDR2 SVGIG (reference sequence). The CDR3 sequence: CAWSDVRAGAYYGYTF. DNA of the CDR3: TGTGCCTGGAGTGATGTAAGGGCAGGGGCTTACTATGGCTACACCTTC.

The chain has TRBV25-1 and TRBJ1-5, with D possibly matching TRBD1 (5 bases). The CDR3 extends over 13 amino acids. V dropped 6 bases and J dropped 5 bases, with 11 bases sitting between them. The germline V gene encodes CDR1 MGHDK and CDR2 SYGVNS. Here the CDR3 reads CASRQVFDQPQHF. The CDR3 nucleotides read TGTGCCAGCAGACAGGTTTTCGATCAGCCCCAGCATTTT.

The chain employs TRBV30 and TRBJ2-5; tentatively, D is TRBD2 (6 bases). The V gene's germline CDR1 is GTSNPN and CDR2 SVGIG (reference sequence). Trimming cost V 3 bases and J 4 bases, with 18 bases left between them. CDR3 length: 15 amino acids. The CDR3: CAWSGMAGYRETQYF. In nucleotides, the CDR3 is TGTGCCTGGAGCGGGATGGCGGGGTATAGAGAGACCCAGTACTTC.

This clonotype was observed a few times. One end of the junction is discordant with germline, which a read error may explain. The chain combines TRBV5-1 with TRBJ2-7, with D hard to call. Germline values: CDR1 SGHRS, CDR2 YFSETQ. The CDR3 totals 12 residues. For the CDR3, the DNA is TGTGCCAGCAGTTTAGGTGATTACGAGCAGTACTTC. Translated: CASSLGDYEQYF.

V is TRBV11-2 and J is TRBJ2-2, with 10 bases aligning to TRBD2. The germline gives CDR1 SGHAT, CDR2 FQNNGV. The J segment lost 2 bases and the V segment lost 5 bases, leaving 5 bases of the junction unmatched. The CDR3 spans 16 residues. The CDR3 region is CASSRTSGPNTGELFF. In DNA form, the CDR3 reads TGTGCCAGCAGCCGGACTAGCGGACCTAACACCGGGGAGCTGTTTTTT.

Written as DNA, the CDR3 is TGTGCCAGCAGCTCGACCGGGACGGATAATTCACCCCTCCACTTT. The encoded protein is CASSSTGTDNSPLHF. The chain uses TRBV7-8 and TRBJ1-6, with D possibly matching TRBD1 (5 bases). Trimming removed 4 bases from V and 5 bases from J, with 12 bases in between. Germline V gene lookup returns CDR1 SGHVS and CDR2 FQNEAQ. This CDR3 region has 15 residues.

The rearrangement joins TRBV7-8 to TRBJ2-6; no definite D call. The CDR3 has 16 amino acids. CDR1 and CDR2 from the germline V gene are SGHVS and FQNEAQ. V lost 4 bases, J lost 0 bases, and 10 bases lay in between. The CDR3 DNA sequence: TGTGCCAGCAGCTCCCGACGGATCTCTGGGGCCAACGTCCTGACTTTC. This encodes CASSSRRISGANVLTF.

V and J are TRBV7-2 and TRBJ2-5; the match to TRBD1 covers 7 bases. V shed 7 bases and J 2 bases; nucleotides not matched to a gene: 13. CDR1 is SGHTA and CDR2 is FQGNSA in the germline V gene. This CDR3 is 16 amino acids long. The CDR3 DNA reads TGTGCCAGCACTACCCATTCCGGGACAGTACAAGAGACCCAGTACTTC. As protein: CASTTHSGTVQETQYF.

The chain combines TRBV27 with TRBJ2-2; D not resolved. Trimming cost V 6 bases and J 0 bases, with 11 bases left between them. The CDR3 has 15 residues. Germline V gene lookup returns CDR1 MNHEY and CDR2 SMNVEV (reference sequence). CDR3 sequence reads: CASRRLVPNTGELFF. The CDR3 DNA follows: TGTGCCAGCAGACGTTTGGTTCCGAACACCGGGGAGCTGTTTTTT.

The chain joins TRBV19 to TRBJ2-7; 7 positions match TRBD2. J lost 4 bases, V lost 3 bases, and 6 bases had no gene match. This CDR3 is built from 14 residues. Germline CDR1 LNHDA, CDR2 SQIVND (reference sequence). The CDR3 nucleotides read TGTGCCAGTAGTATGGGTAGCGGGCCGTACGAGCAGTACTTC. Translated: CASSMGSGPYEQYF.

The V and J genes are TRBV19 and TRBJ2-7, with 8 bases matching TRBD1. The CDR3 has 13 residues. The germline V gene has CDR1 LNHDA and CDR2 SQIVND (reference sequence). V lost 3 bases and J lost 3; bases outside the gene matches: 1. CDR3 sequence (DNA): TGTGCCAGTAGTATGGGACAGGTCTACGAGCAGTACTTC. Residues: CASSMGQVYEQYF.

J is TRBJ1-6 and V is TRBV15; D not certain. Deletions cut 0 bases from V and 0 bases from J, with 15 bases between. The CDR3 extends over 19 amino acids. Germline loops: CDR1 LNHNV, CDR2 YYDKDF (reference sequence). The CDR3 here is CATSRDRAPSSSYNSPLHF. Written as DNA, the CDR3 is TGTGCCACCAGCAGAGATCGGGCCCCGTCGAGCTCCTATAATTCACCCCTCCACTTT.

The genes are TRBV10-3 and TRBJ1-1; TRBD1 agrees at 9 bases. The CDR3 runs to 15 residues. With 8 bases clipped from V and 5 bases from J, the junction kept 12 bases outside the gene matches. Germline V gene lookup returns CDR1 ENHRY and CDR2 SYGVKD. The CDR3 sequence is CAISDPGTGYTEAFF. CDR3 coding DNA: TGTGCCATCTCCGACCCCGGGACAGGGTATACTGAAGCTTTCTTT.

The chain links TRBV5-6 to TRBJ1-3; TRBD1 is a possible D gene (5 bases). The V and J ends lost 7 bases and 2 bases respectively, with 22 bases between them. Germline V gene lookup returns CDR1 SGHDT and CDR2 YYEEEE. This CDR3 has 17 residues. The CDR3 loop is CASQPPVHLGPGNTIYF. CDR3 bases: TGTGCCAGCCAACCTCCAGTTCATCTGGGACCTGGAAACACCATATATTTT.

J is TRBJ2-7 and V is TRBV18; 8 bases are shared with TRBD2. Trimming cost V 0 bases and J 4 bases; bases outside gene matches: 5. The CDR3 spans 15 residues. The germline CDR1 and CDR2 sequences are KGHSH and LQKENI. The CDR3 DNA is TGTGCCAGCTCACCACCGAATAGCGGGAAGTACGAGCAGTACTTC. Its translation is CASSPPNSGKYEQYF.

This sequence joins TRBV30 and TRBJ1-2; no clear D. The CDR3 spans 14 residues. V shed 0 bases and J shed 0 bases, with 8 bases lying between them. Per the germline V gene, CDR1 is GTSNPN and CDR2 is SVGIG (reference sequence). The CDR3 nucleotides read TGTGCCTGGAGTGTACGGGCGGCTAACTATGGCTACACCTTC. This codes for CAWSVRAANYGYTF.

This chain uses TRBV7-2 with TRBJ2-7; 9 nucleotides line up with TRBD1. CDR3 length: 15 amino acids. CDR1 SGHTA and CDR2 FQGNSA come from the germline V gene. The junction had 8 bases not matched to a gene; V was cut back by 5 bases and J by 3 bases. CDR3 nucleotide sequence: TGTGCCAGCAGCCATACCGGGACAGGGATCTACGAGCAGTACTTC. Protein product: CASSHTGTGIYEQYF.

Worth noting for this clonotype: The junction and the germline gene differ at one end; a read error may be behind it. The gene calls are TRBV20-1 and TRBJ2-2; TRBD1 matches at 8 bases. Germline CDR1 DFQATT, CDR2 SNEGSKA (reference sequence). CDR3 size: 15 residues. The DNA of the CDR3 is TGCAGTGCTCGAGAACAGGGGGGTAACACCGGGGAGCTGTTTTTT. The encoded protein is CSAREQGGNTGELFF.

The chain combines TRBV7-8 with TRBJ2-7, with 7 bases matching TRBD2. After removal of 3 bases from V and 0 bases from J, the junction contained 8 bases not matched to a gene. Germline lookup yields CDR1 SGHVS and CDR2 FQNEAQ. The length of the CDR3 is 16 residues. The DNA of the CDR3 is TGTGCCAGCAGCTTCGGAGTAGCGGGTGACTCCTACGAGCAGTACTTC. Encoded protein: CASSFGVAGDSYEQYF. Full variable domain (outside the CDR3, taken from reference TRBV7-8 and TRBJ2-7): GAGVSQSPRYKVAKRGQDVALRCDPISGHVSLFWYQQALGQGPEFLTYFQNEAQLDKSGLPSDRFFAERPEGSVSTLKIQRTQQEDSAVYLCASSFGVAGDSYEQYFGPGTRLTVT.

This chain links TRBV14 with TRBJ2-7; D is uncertain. CDR1 is SGHDN, CDR2 FVKESK, per germline. The CDR3 length is 15 residues. V shed 0 bases and J shed 4 bases, with 13 bases lying between them. The CDR3 DNA reads as TGTGCCAGCAGCCAAGACCGTTCAATTAGGTACGAGCAGTACTTC. Translation gives CASSQDRSIRYEQYF.

The V gene is TRBV5-1, the J gene TRBJ1-1; tentatively, D is TRBD1 (5 bases). The CDR3 has 14 amino acids. The germline V gene encodes CDR1 SGHRS and CDR2 YFSETQ. V was clipped by 2 bases and J by 5 bases, with 13 bases between them. This CDR3 reads CASSLTTGTTEAFF. The CDR3, as DNA: TGCGCCAGCAGCTTAACCACAGGAACGACTGAAGCTTTCTTT. Filled out from reference TRBV5-1 and TRBJ1-1, the complete variable domain reads KAGVTQTPRYLIKTRGQQVTLSCSPISGHRSVSWYQQTPGQGLQFLFEYFSETQRNKGNFPGRFSGRQFSNSRSEMNVSTLELGDSALYLCASSLTTGTTEAFFGQGTRLTVV.

Here the CDR3 reads CASTETEGTQYF. The CDR3 DNA reads as TGTGCCAGCACCGAGACTGAGGGGACGCAGTATTTT. J is TRBJ2-3 and V is TRBV12-3 or TRBV12-4, with D possibly being TRBD1 or TRBD2 (5 bases each). The ends were cut back, 7 bases at V and 9 bases at J, with 14 bases in the middle. The CDR3 has 12 residues.

The chain has TRBV5-1 and TRBJ2-3; 7 positions agree with TRBD1. CDR3 length: 17 amino acids. Germline V gives CDR1 SGHRS, CDR2 YFSETQ. V was clipped by 0 bases and J by 4 bases; unmatched bases: 11. The DNA for the CDR3 is TGCGCCAGCAGCTTGGTTGAGACAGGGCAAGGGGCAGATACGCAGTATTTT. Amino acid sequence: CASSLVETGQGADTQYF.

The chain recombines TRBV19 with TRBJ2-1; 7 bases map to TRBD1. The CDR3 runs 15 residues. Per the germline V gene, CDR1 is LNHDA and CDR2 is SQIVND (reference sequence). After removal of 5 bases from V and 3 bases from J, the junction contained 7 bases not matched to a gene. The DNA of the CDR3 is TGTGCCAGTAGTCCAAGGACAGGCAGCTACAATGAGCAGTTCTTC. Protein sequence: CASSPRTGSYNEQFF.

For the CDR3, the DNA is TGTGCCACCAGCAGAGTGCGAGGATCCCATGAGCAGTTCTTC. Encoded protein: CATSRVRGSHEQFF. The V and J genes are TRBV15 and TRBJ2-1; D is uncertain. The CDR3 covers 14 residues. V lost 1 base and J lost 8, with 12 bases in between. Germline V gene lookup returns CDR1 LNHNV and CDR2 YYDKDF (reference sequence).

This clonotype was counted a single time. V gene TRBV30 combines with J gene TRBJ2-2, with D perhaps given as TRBD1 or TRBD2 (5 bases each). Germline V gene data show CDR1 as GTSNPN and CDR2 as SVGIG (reference sequence). V gave up 0 bases and J gave up 5 bases, with 10 bases separating them. This CDR3 has 14 amino acids. For the CDR3, the DNA is TGTGCCTGGAGTGTATATGGGGGAACCGGGGAGCTGTTTTTT. As protein: CAWSVYGGTGELFF.

The rearrangement links TRBV20-1 to TRBJ2-7; D might be TRBD2 (6 bases). This CDR3 is built from 12 residues. Trimming left V 3 bases short and J 6 bases short, with 12 bases between. Germline V lookup: CDR1 DFQATT, CDR2 SNEGSKA (reference sequence). DNA for the CDR3: TGCAGTGCTAGGCAGGGCGGGGTCGAGCAGTACTTC. Translating gives CSARQGGVEQYF.